This TCR beta chain emerged from a study of shared clonotypes between healthy human individuals. TCRdb's copy holds only in-frame clones and misses some; the assay was immunoSEQ multiplex PCR. Of 2,100,000 or so clones in the sample, around 95% were seen once. To note about this clone: Its antigen is not identified.

Study results and limitations: An expected dependence of interdonor clonotype sharing on sequencing depth was noted.

Trimming removed 3 bases from V and 7 bases from J, with 13 bases in between. The length of the CDR3 is 13 residues. The V gene's germline CDR1 is GTSNPN and CDR2 SVGIG (reference sequence). Sequenced sample: naive CD4+ T cells sorted from blood. Regarding subset: CD45RA+ positively selected. The genes are TRBV30 and TRBJ2-4; D may be TRBD1 or TRBD2 (5 bases each). The source is a man aged 18 to 29 in good health. The CDR3 loop reads CAWSSGGGNIQYF. The DNA of the CDR3 is TGTGCCTGGAGCTCTGGGGGTGGGAACATTCAGTACTTC. The full variable domain, rest sourced from reference TRBV30 and TRBJ2-4, is SQTIHQWPATLVQPVGSPLSLECTVEGTSNPNLYWYRQAAGRGLQLLFYSVGIGQISSEVPQNLSASRPQDRQFILSSKKLLLSDSGFYLCAWSSGGGNIQYFGAGTRLSVL.